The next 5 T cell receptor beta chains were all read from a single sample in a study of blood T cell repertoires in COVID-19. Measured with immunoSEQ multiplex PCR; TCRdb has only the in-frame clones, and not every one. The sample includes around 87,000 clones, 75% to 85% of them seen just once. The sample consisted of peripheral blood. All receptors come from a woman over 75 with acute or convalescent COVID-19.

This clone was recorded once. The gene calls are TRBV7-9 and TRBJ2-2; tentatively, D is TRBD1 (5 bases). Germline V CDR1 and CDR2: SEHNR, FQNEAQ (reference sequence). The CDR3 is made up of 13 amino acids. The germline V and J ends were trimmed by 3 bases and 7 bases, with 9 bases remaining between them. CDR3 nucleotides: TGTGCCAGCAGCTTGTTAGGGGACGGGGAGCTGTTTTTT. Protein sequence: CASSLLGDGELFF.

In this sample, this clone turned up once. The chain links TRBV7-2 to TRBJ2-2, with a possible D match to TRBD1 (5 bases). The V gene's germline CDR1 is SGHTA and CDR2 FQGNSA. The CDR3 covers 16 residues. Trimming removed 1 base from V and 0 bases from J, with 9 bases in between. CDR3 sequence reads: CASSLGPGSNTGELFF. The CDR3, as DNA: TGTGCCAGCAGCTTAGGGCCAGGGTCGAACACCGGGGAGCTGTTTTTT.

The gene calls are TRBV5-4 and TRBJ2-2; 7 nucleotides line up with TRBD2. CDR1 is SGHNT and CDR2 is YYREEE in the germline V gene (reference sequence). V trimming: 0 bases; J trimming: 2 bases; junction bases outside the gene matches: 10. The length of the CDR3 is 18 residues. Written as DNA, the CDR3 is TGTGCCAGCAGCTTGGCCGGGGGAGGGGTGGCCAACACCGGGGAGCTGTTTTTT. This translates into CASSLAGGGVANTGELFF. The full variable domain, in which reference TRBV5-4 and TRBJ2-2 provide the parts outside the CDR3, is ETGVTQSPTHLIKTRGQQVTLRCSSQSGHNTVSWYQQALGQGPQFIFQYYREEENGRGNFPPRFSGLQFPNYSSELNVNALELDDSALYLCASSLAGGGVANTGELFFGEGSRLTVL.

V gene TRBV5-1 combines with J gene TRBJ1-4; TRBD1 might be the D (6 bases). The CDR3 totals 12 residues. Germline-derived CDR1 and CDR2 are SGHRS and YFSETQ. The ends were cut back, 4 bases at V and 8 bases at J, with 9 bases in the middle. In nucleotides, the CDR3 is TGCGCCAGCAGCCAGGACAGAGAAAAACTGTTTTTT. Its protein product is CASSQDREKLFF.

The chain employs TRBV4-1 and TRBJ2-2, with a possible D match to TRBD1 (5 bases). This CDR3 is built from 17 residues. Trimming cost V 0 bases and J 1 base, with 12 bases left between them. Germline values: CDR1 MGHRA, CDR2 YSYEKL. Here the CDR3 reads CASSQEVPQGNTGELFF. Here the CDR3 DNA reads TGCGCCAGCAGCCAAGAGGTTCCCCAGGGGAACACCGGGGAGCTGTTTTTT.